One and the same sample provided the 23 T cell receptor beta chains below, sequenced in a study of shared T cell receptors in the human thymus (dated by TCRdb to the early 2020s). To prepare the library, the immunoSEQ multiplex PCR assay was applied. Not all clones reach the TCRdb copy of this immuneACCESS table, which keeps in-frame sequences only. Checked studies attribute under half of the gap to unresolved V genes and leave the rest unexplained. The sample includes roughly 550,000 clones, with around 78% observed a single time. The ten largest clones represent about 0.012% of the sample. These data also featured in a second study, about human thymus T cells.

Source material: thymocytes. The source of these receptors is a boy in the first two years of life with a congenital heart defect. Donor details come from another sample of the same person, matched by shared clones.

With respect to this clone: Without the conserved terminal phenylalanine or tryptophan, this CDR3 likely stems from a read error. No DNA is shown, since the ends of the CDR3 on it are uncertain; the CDR3 is the one TCRdb lists. The CDR3 protein is CASSQSHGTFSDV. The chain uses TRBV7-9 and TRBJ1-1; the listed D gene, TRBD1, was not tested against the DNA. Germline values: CDR1 SEHNR, CDR2 FQNEAQ (reference sequence). The CDR3 is 13 amino acids in total, end residues counted.

The rearrangement links TRBV28 to TRBJ2-5, with 10 bases fitting TRBD2. J was trimmed by 2 bases and V by 5 bases; bases with no gene match: 11. CDR1 MDHEN and CDR2 SYDVKM come from the germline V gene. This CDR3 has 17 amino acids. CDR3 sequence (DNA): TGTGCCAGCAGTCCCGGGACTAGCGAGCGATTACAAGAGACCCAGTACTTC. Amino acids: CASSPGTSERLQETQYF. The full variable domain, completed using reference TRBV28 and TRBJ2-5, is DVKVTQSSRYLVKRTGEKVFLECVQDMDHENMFWYRQDPGLGLRLIYFSYDVKMKEKGDIPEGYSVSREKKERFSLILESASTNQTSMYLCASSPGTSERLQETQYFGPGTRLLVL.

V gene TRBV11-3 combines with J gene TRBJ2-5, with 7 positions matching TRBD2. Germline V gene lookup returns CDR1 SGHNT and CDR2 YENEEA. The CDR3 sequence is 15 residues long. Trimming took 6 bases from V and 1 from J; bases not matched to a gene: 8. The CDR3 sequence: CASSHGEGSQETQYF. The CDR3 nucleotides read TGTGCCAGCAGTCACGGGGAGGGATCCCAAGAGACCCAGTACTTC.

CDR3 in amino acids: CASSRTQEGASYNEQFF. The CDR3 bases are TGTGCCAGCAGCCGAACTCAGGAGGGGGCCTCCTACAATGAGCAGTTCTTC. This chain connects TRBV4-2 to TRBJ2-1; a possible D gene is TRBD1 (7 bases). Germline V gene sequence: CDR1 LGHNA, CDR2 YNFKEQ. The CDR3 is 17 amino acids. Trimming took off 4 bases at V and 0 bases at J, with 16 bases between the two ends.

This chain joins TRBV10-3 and TRBJ2-5; D might be TRBD2 (6 bases). This CDR3 is 17 amino acids long. CDR1 is ENHRY and CDR2 is SYGVKD in the germline V gene. V lost 6 bases to trimming and J lost 1 base, with 21 bases between them. CDR3 sequence (DNA): TGTGCCATCAGCCCCGGAGCCCGGGGGAGATCCCAAGAGACCCAGTACTTC. It encodes CAISPGARGRSQETQYF.

The chain couples TRBV28 to TRBJ2-7; 7 nucleotides align to TRBD2. The CDR3 totals 13 residues. CDR1 is MDHEN, CDR2 SYDVKM, per germline. V gave up 6 bases and J gave up 7 bases; unmatched junction bases: 9. CDR3 DNA: TGTGCCAGCAGATCGCGGGAGAGGGTGGAGCAGTACTTC. It yields the protein CASRSRERVEQYF.

V usage is TRBV6-4 and J usage is TRBJ2-7, with TRBD1 matching 10 bases. Germline V gene sequence: CDR1 MRHNA, CDR2 SNTAGT. J was trimmed by 7 bases and V by 11 bases; bases with no gene match: 11. The CDR3 is made up of 13 amino acids. Written as DNA, the CDR3 is TGTGCCCACCACCGGGACAGGGGTGGGGAGCAGTACTTC. Its translation: CAHHRDRGGEQYF.

This chain connects TRBV18 to TRBJ1-2; D ambiguous. This CDR3 spans 12 amino acids. CDR1 and CDR2 from the germline V gene are KGHSH and LQKENI. Trimming removed 3 bases from V and 4 bases from J, with 6 bases in between. The CDR3 spells CASSPEGYGYTF. DNA of the CDR3: TGTGCCAGCTCACCGGAGGGCTATGGCTACACCTTC.

The chain uses TRBV5-1 and TRBJ2-3; 7 nucleotides match TRBD2. V lost 0 bases, J lost 6 bases, and 10 bases stayed unmatched. The CDR3 is 16 amino acids. Germline V lookup: CDR1 SGHRS, CDR2 YFSETQ. CDR3 sequence reads: CASSLAREKGVDTQYF. CDR3 coding DNA: TGCGCCAGCAGCTTGGCGCGGGAGAAAGGCGTGGATACGCAGTATTTT.

The J gene is TRBJ2-7, the V gene TRBV29-1; maybe TRBD1 (6 bases). The CDR3 loop spans 16 amino acids. V was cut by 4 bases and J by 0 bases, with 19 bases left in between. Germline V gene lookup returns CDR1 SQVTM and CDR2 ANQGSEA. The CDR3 region has the DNA TGCAGCGTTGCCCCCGCCCGGACAGACTACTCCTACGAGCAGTACTTC. It is translated as CSVAPARTDYSYEQYF.

The chain recombines TRBV19 with TRBJ2-2, with unresolved D. V was clipped by 0 bases and J by 0 bases, with 11 bases between them. This CDR3 has 17 amino acids. Germline CDR1 is LNHDA and CDR2 is SQIVND (reference sequence). The CDR3 reads CASSIDNYRANTGELFF. CDR3 in DNA: TGTGCCAGTAGTATAGATAATTACCGAGCGAACACCGGGGAGCTGTTTTTT.

This chain uses TRBV19 with TRBJ2-7, with 12 positions matching TRBD2. The germline V gene has CDR1 LNHDA and CDR2 SQIVND (reference sequence). The CDR3 loop spans 17 amino acids. The junction had 16 bases not matched to a gene; V was cut back by 7 bases and J by 6 bases. CDR3 region: CASTPHPTSGRIGEQYF. The CDR3 DNA sequence: TGTGCCAGTACTCCCCACCCAACTAGCGGGAGGATTGGCGAGCAGTACTTC.

V usage is TRBV27 and J usage is TRBJ1-2; TRBD1 matches 7 bases. Trimming cost V 4 bases and J 4 bases; bases outside gene matches: 9. Germline CDR1 and CDR2: MNHEY and SMNVEV (reference sequence). There are 15 residues in the CDR3. DNA for the CDR3: TGTGCCAGCAGTTCCCTTTACAGGGGTTCCTATGGCTACACCTTC. The encoded protein is CASSSLYRGSYGYTF.

This chain connects TRBV11-2 to TRBJ2-4; possible D gene TRBD2, 5 bases. V lost 0 bases and J lost 9, with 15 bases in between. The germline V gene has CDR1 SGHAT and CDR2 FQNNGV. CDR3 size: 15 residues. The CDR3 spells CASSLDVSSGPIQYF. The CDR3 DNA follows: TGTGCCAGCAGCTTAGATGTCTCCAGCGGACCCATTCAGTACTTC.

This rearrangement joins TRBV9 to TRBJ2-7, with TRBD2 matching 8 bases. V gave up 4 bases and J gave up 3 bases; unmatched junction bases: 9. The CDR3 has 15 amino acids. Germline CDR1 reads SGDLS; CDR2 reads YYNGEE. The CDR3 loop reads CASSPREDPIYEQYF. For the CDR3, the DNA is TGTGCCAGCAGCCCGCGGGAGGATCCGATCTACGAGCAGTACTTC.

This clone appeared once. The chain combines TRBV9 with TRBJ1-1, with 9 bases matching TRBD1. The J segment lost 5 bases and the V segment lost 0 bases, leaving 20 bases of the junction unmatched. The CDR3 consists of 20 residues. From germline, CDR1 is SGDLS and CDR2 YYNGEE. The CDR3 loop reads CASSVEVPVRDRVEETEAFF. The CDR3, as DNA: TGTGCCAGCAGCGTAGAGGTCCCCGTTAGGGACAGGGTAGAAGAGACTGAAGCTTTCTTT.

The rearrangement joins TRBV9 to TRBJ2-5, with 9 bases lining up with TRBD2. CDR3 size: 15 residues. Germline CDR1 and CDR2: SGDLS and YYNGEE. The V segment lost 6 bases and the J segment 3 bases; nucleotides outside the gene matches: 9. The CDR3 coding sequence is TGTGCCAGCACCCTAGCGGGGAACCAGAAAGAGACCCAGTACTTC. Translation: CASTLAGNQKETQYF.

The chain links TRBV7-9 to TRBJ2-7, with 11 bases lining up with TRBD2. The germline V gene encodes CDR1 SEHNR and CDR2 FQNEAQ (reference sequence). V lost 3 bases to trimming and J lost 3 bases; unmatched junction nucleotides: 1. There are 14 residues in the CDR3. The CDR3 loop is CASSFSGRDYEQYF. The CDR3 region has the DNA TGTGCCAGCAGCTTTAGCGGGAGGGACTACGAGCAGTACTTC.

The chain uses TRBV14 and TRBJ1-2; D call uncertain. The length of the CDR3 is 15 residues. V gave up 1 base and J gave up 6 bases, with 15 bases separating them. Germline V gives CDR1 SGHDN, CDR2 FVKESK. The CDR3 sequence: CASSQAGSPEDGYTF. DNA for the CDR3: TGTGCCAGCAGCCAAGCGGGTTCCCCAGAGGATGGCTACACCTTC.

This clone was seen once. V is TRBV13 and J is TRBJ2-2; D possibly corresponds to TRBD2 (6 bases). Germline CDR1 reads PRHDT; CDR2 reads FYEKMQ (reference sequence). CDR3 length equals 14 residues. The ends were cut back, 4 bases at V and 6 bases at J, with 12 bases in the middle. The CDR3 spells CASSYLWGAGELFF. CDR3 nucleotides: TGTGCCAGCAGCTACTTATGGGGGGCCGGGGAGCTGTTTTTT.

This clone was seen a single time. CDR3 loop: CASSSSSGVPEQFF. The CDR3 coding sequence is TGTGCCAGCAGCTCCAGCTCAGGGGTTCCTGAGCAGTTCTTC. The V call is TRBV7-9, the J call TRBJ2-1; a possible D gene is TRBD1 (6 bases). The germline CDR1 and CDR2 sequences are SEHNR and FQNEAQ (reference sequence). V was clipped by 4 bases and J by 9 bases, with 16 bases between them. CDR3 length: 14 amino acids.

This clone occurred a few times. The chain couples TRBV10-3 to TRBJ1-1, with D possibly matching TRBD1 (6 bases). CDR1 is ENHRY and CDR2 is SYGVKD in the germline V gene. Trimming stripped 1 base from V and 1 base from J, with 10 bases between. This CDR3 spans 15 amino acids. CDR3 DNA: TGTGCCATCAGTGAGTTGGGACATAAGAACACTGAAGCTTTCTTT. Translating gives CAISELGHKNTEAFF.

This clone has only a few counts. J is TRBJ2-5 and V is TRBV6-5; 8 bases are shared with TRBD2. The CDR3 contains 13 residues. CDR1 and CDR2 (germline): MNHEY, SVGAGI. Unmatched junction bases numbered 6, after V lost 7 bases and J lost 5 bases. The CDR3 DNA reads as TGTGCCAGCATGGGAGCGGGAGAGGAGACCCAGTACTTC. It yields the protein CASMGAGEETQYF.